This TCR beta chain stems from a study of T cell changes during pregnancy in multiple sclerosis. Clones were read by immunoSEQ multiplex PCR, and TCRdb kept only the in-frame ones, dropping some. In the table there are almost 35,000 clones, 90% of which are singletons. In germline, CDR1 is MDHEN, CDR2 SYDVKM. V lost 4 bases and J lost 2, with 12 bases in between. The CDR3 covers 15 residues. The sequence came from a female donor with multiple sclerosis, enrolled in a pregnancy study. Sequenced here: CD8+ T cells from peripheral blood mononuclear cells, sampled in the first trimester of pregnancy. The chain combines TRBV28 with TRBJ2-1, with TRBD1 as a possible D gene (6 bases). The CDR3 loop is CASSSQGTPYNEQFF. CDR3 sequence (DNA): TGTGCCAGCAGTTCACAGGGAACCCCCTACAATGAGCAGTTCTTC.